This TCR beta chain was profiled in a study of blood T cell repertoires in COVID-19. In the study overall: Both acute and convalescent COVID-19 samples were obtained from the United States, Italy and Spain.

The assay was immunoSEQ multiplex PCR, and TCRdb's table has in-frame clones only and misses some. The sample has under 300,000 clones, approximately 82% seen once. Cohorts were determined from participant-reported clinical history. Cohort 3 donors counted as recovered after two negative PCRs, clearance, or resolved symptoms. The sequenced sample consisted of PBMCs or T cells enriched from blood (not recorded which). This TCR came from a man aged 35 to 55 who had recovered from COVID-19.

The CDR3 protein is CASSLSAGTSGSYEQYF. In DNA, the CDR3 is TGTGCCAGCAGCTTGTCCGCCGGGACTAGCGGCTCCTACGAGCAGTACTTC. This chain connects TRBV5-4 to TRBJ2-7; TRBD2 matches 11 bases. CDR3 length: 17 amino acids. J was trimmed by 0 bases and V by 1 base; bases with no gene match: 6. Germline CDR1 is SGHNT and CDR2 is YYREEE (reference sequence).